The 5 T cell receptor beta chains in this list originate from one sample, sequenced in a study of T cells in Graves' hyperthyroidism and ophthalmopathy. Using RNA transcripts as the source, TCR beta CDR3 regions were amplified. First-round RT-PCR of the TCR CDR3 relied on the HTBI primer set. MiXCR, applied by TCRdb to the multiplex PCR reads, yields one record per CDR3 protein. There are 300,000 to 450,000 distinct CDR3 sequences in the sample; around a sixth occur only once, and about a quarter lies in the top ten. Sequencing was done on a sample of blood. The receptors here all came from a woman aged 18-35 years with Graves' hyperthyroidism that later progressed to Graves' ophthalmopathy.

The sample holds a few counts of this clonotype. The genes are TRBV7-8 and TRBJ2-7; D uncertain. In germline, CDR1 is SGHVS, CDR2 FQNEAQ. Trimming cost V 5 bases and J 12 bases, with 26 bases left between them. CDR3 size: 15 residues. The CDR3 DNA reads as TGTGCCAGCAGCCTAAATTCGGACCCGGATCACGCGCCGTACTTC. Protein: CASSLNSDPDHAPYF. The full variable domain, in which reference TRBV7-8 and TRBJ2-7 provide the parts outside the CDR3, is GAGVSQSPRYKVAKRGQDVALRCDPISGHVSLFWYQQALGQGPEFLTYFQNEAQLDKSGLPSDRFFAERPEGSVSTLKIQRTQQEDSAVYLCASSLNSDPDHAPYFGPGTRLTVT.

This clonotype was observed many times. The chain links TRBV28 to TRBJ2-5; D possibly corresponds to TRBD2 (7 bases). The CDR3 is 17 amino acids. Germline assignment: CDR1 MDHEN and CDR2 SYDVKM. Trimming took 6 bases from V and 2 from J, leaving 22 bases between them. The CDR3 reads CASSGGPGLAKQETQYF. The CDR3, as DNA: TGTGCCAGCAGCGGGGGGCCGGGGCTAGCTAAACAAGAGACCCAGTACTTC.

This clonotype has at least ten counts. The CDR3 sequence: CSATGAGANTGELFF. CDR3 bases: TGCAGTGCGACGGGGGCGGGAGCGAACACCGGGGAGCTGTTTTTT. The chain is built from TRBV20-1 and TRBJ2-2, with D possibly TRBD2 on 7 matching bases. This CDR3 spans 15 amino acids. Deletions cut 6 bases from V and 0 bases from J, with 14 bases between. Looked up from germline, CDR1 is DFQATT and CDR2 is SNEGSKA (reference sequence).

This clonotype was detected only a few times. The chain links TRBV4-3 to TRBJ2-7; D possibly corresponds to TRBD1 (5 bases). This CDR3 spans 15 amino acids. The germline gives CDR1 LGHNA, CDR2 YSLEER. Deletions cut 1 base from V and 0 bases from J, with 10 bases between. This CDR3 is CASSQAGMGSYEQYF. The CDR3 region has the DNA TGCGCCAGCAGCCAAGCAGGGATGGGCTCCTACGAGCAGTACTTC.

Points on this clonotype: A much larger clone sits a single nucleotide away, making a read error possible. The chain joins TRBV7-2 to TRBJ2-3; TRBD2 might be the D (5 bases). Trimming shortened V by 5 bases and J by 1 base, and 16 bases separated the two germline ends. The CDR3 spans 16 residues. Germline V gene sequence: CDR1 SGHTA, CDR2 FQGNSA. CDR3 in amino acids: CASSHLALVGTDTQYF. CDR3 in DNA: TGTGCCAGCAGCCACCTGGCACTAGTGGGCACAGATACGCAGTATTTT.